This passage covers 25 T cell receptor beta chains from one sample sequenced in a study of cytomegalovirus exposure and HLA in healthy donors. PCR amplification relied on 60 Vbeta primers (plus 13 Jbeta primers). Data came from immunoSEQ multiplex PCR; TCRdb stores just in-frame clones and leaves some out. The table lists around 150,000 clones, around 59% of them singletons, with around 1.9% in the top ten. Sequenced sample: PBMCs. Receptors were obtained from a male donor in good health and CMV-seronegative.

This clone has only a few counts. The rearrangement joins TRBV18 to TRBJ1-2, with 9 bases that match TRBD1. V gave up 5 bases and J gave up 3 bases; unmatched junction bases: 13. CDR1 and CDR2 (germline): KGHSH, LQKENI. The CDR3 is 17 residues long. CDR3 nucleotide sequence: TGTGCCAGCTCATTACAATCCGGGACAGGGTCCCACTATGGCTACACCTTC. As protein: CASSLQSGTGSHYGYTF.

The rearrangement links TRBV9 to TRBJ2-1; 7 nucleotides agree with TRBD2. Germline CDR1 reads SGDLS; CDR2 reads YYNGEE. This CDR3 has 13 residues. V shed 2 bases and J 6 bases; nucleotides not matched to a gene: 2. CDR3 nucleotide sequence: TGTGCCAGCAGCGTGAGACTAGCCAATGAGCAGTTCTTC. Protein: CASSVRLANEQFF.

This clone has a count of ten or more. An end of the junction does not agree with germline; a read error may underlie this. This chain connects TRBV5-1 to TRBJ1-1; 7 nucleotides agree with TRBD1. The CDR3 is 14 amino acids. Germline V lookup: CDR1 SGHRS, CDR2 YFSETQ. The CDR3 protein is CASRLGTANTEAFF. CDR3 nucleotides: TGCGCCAGCAGGTTGGGGACAGCGAACACTGAAGCTTTCTTT.

This chain uses TRBV19 with TRBJ1-4; 8 nucleotides line up with TRBD1. CDR1 and CDR2 (germline): LNHDA, SQIVND (reference sequence). This CDR3 comprises 14 residues. The junction had 7 bases not matched to a gene; V was cut back by 5 bases and J by 8 bases. The CDR3 loop is CASSAGQDPEKLFF. CDR3 nucleotides: TGTGCCAGTAGTGCGGGACAGGACCCAGAAAAACTGTTTTTT. The full variable domain, with the rest looked up from reference TRBV19 and TRBJ1-4, is DGGITQSPKYLFRKEGQNVTLSCEQNLNHDAMYWYRQDPGQGLRLIYYSQIVNDFQKGDIAEGYSVSREKKESFPLTVTSAQKNPTAFYLCASSAGQDPEKLFFGSGTQLSVL.

This chain joins TRBV11-2 and TRBJ2-7; TRBD1 aligns across 11 bases. Germline loops: CDR1 SGHAT, CDR2 FQNNGV. Losses at the gene ends were 0 bases for V and 2 bases for J; bases not matched to a gene: 6. The CDR3 covers 17 residues. For the CDR3, the DNA is TGTGCCAGCAGCTTAGATGGGACAGGGGGACGACCCTACGAGCAGTACTTC. Translation gives CASSLDGTGGRPYEQYF.

The chain couples TRBV11-3 to TRBJ2-6; D ambiguous. Per germline, CDR1 SGHNT and CDR2 YENEEA. The V end was cut by 8 bases, the J end by 1 base, with 6 bases between. There are 13 residues in the CDR3. The CDR3 DNA is TGTGCCAGCGGGCCGTCTGGGGCCAACGTCCTGACTTTC. This codes for CASGPSGANVLTF.

V usage is TRBV5-4 and J usage is TRBJ2-5; TRBD2 matches 7 bases. The CDR3 runs 13 residues. CDR1 is SGHNT, CDR2 YYREEE, per germline (reference sequence). The trim removed 5 bases at V and 5 bases at J, leaving 6 bases unmatched. The CDR3 sequence: CASRSAGVETQYF. The CDR3 nucleotides are TGTGCCAGCAGGTCTGCGGGGGTTGAGACCCAGTACTTC.

This clone turned up a few times. The V call is TRBV29-1, the J call TRBJ1-1; no clear D gene. The CDR3 is 14 residues long. Germline V gene lookup returns CDR1 SQVTM and CDR2 ANQGSEA. Trimming took 6 bases from V and 1 from J, leaving 15 bases between them. CDR3 residues: CSVTKAGSNTEAFF. CDR3 sequence (DNA): TGCAGCGTGACTAAGGCAGGATCGAACACTGAAGCTTTCTTT.

The chain recombines TRBV2 with TRBJ2-7; no reliable D call. Trimming pared 0 bases from V and 2 bases from J, leaving 17 bases between. Per the germline V gene, CDR1 is SNHLY and CDR2 is FYNNEI. This CDR3 has 17 amino acids. The CDR3 loop reads CASSEAPGFFNPYEQYF. The CDR3 DNA is TGTGCCAGCAGTGAAGCCCCCGGGTTCTTTAATCCCTACGAGCAGTACTTC.

The chain combines TRBV28 with TRBJ2-3; 11 bases map to TRBD1. Germline loops: CDR1 MDHEN, CDR2 SYDVKM. V lost 5 bases to trimming and J lost 4 bases; unmatched junction nucleotides: 8. The CDR3 is 16 amino acids. The DNA for the CDR3 is TGTGCCAGCAGTCTTAGGACAGGGGGCCGTGCAGATACGCAGTATTTT. Protein: CASSLRTGGRADTQYF.

The chain employs TRBV6-5 and TRBJ2-2; TRBD2 might be the D (6 bases). Germline V CDR1 and CDR2: MNHEY, SVGAGI. Trimming pared 4 bases from V and 5 bases from J, leaving 11 bases between. The CDR3 runs 14 residues. The CDR3 loop reads CASSFGRLTGELFF. The DNA of the CDR3 is TGTGCCAGCAGTTTCGGGAGACTGACCGGGGAGCTGTTTTTT.

The chain joins TRBV18 to TRBJ2-5; 7 bases align to TRBD1. There are 15 residues in the CDR3. After removal of 2 bases from V and 5 bases from J, the junction contained 8 bases not matched to a gene. Germline V lookup: CDR1 KGHSH, CDR2 LQKENI. The DNA of the CDR3 is TGTGCCAGCTCACCAAGGCCCGACAGGGTGGAGACCCAGTACTTC. Its protein is CASSPRPDRVETQYF.

The V and J genes are TRBV27 and TRBJ1-5, with D uncertain. From germline, CDR1 is MNHEY and CDR2 SMNVEV (reference sequence). This CDR3 region has 14 residues. Deletions cut 3 bases from V and 7 bases from J, with 13 bases between. Written as DNA, the CDR3 is TGTGCCAGCAGTTTTGGCCCGCGAGGACAGCCCCAGCATTTT. This codes for CASSFGPRGQPQHF.

The V and J genes are TRBV6-1 and TRBJ1-2; 8 nucleotides agree with TRBD1. Germline CDR1 is MNHNS and CDR2 is SASEGT. The CDR3 extends over 13 amino acids. V lost 5 bases and J lost 8; bases outside the gene matches: 7. The CDR3 coding sequence is TGTGCCAGCAGTCCGACAGGGGATGGGGGCTACACCTTC. Protein sequence: CASSPTGDGGYTF.

This rearrangement joins TRBV6-1 to TRBJ1-2; a weak D match, TRBD1 (5 bases). CDR1 and CDR2 from the germline V gene are MNHNS and SASEGT. Trimming took off 0 bases at V and 6 bases at J, with 8 bases between the two ends. The CDR3 sequence is 13 residues long. CDR3 sequence reads: CASSEAGQDGYTF. In nucleotides, the CDR3 is TGTGCCAGCAGTGAAGCGGGGCAGGATGGCTACACCTTC.

This clone was counted between two and nine times. The J gene is TRBJ1-5, the V gene TRBV18; D remains unclear. Deletions cut 4 bases from V and 6 bases from J, with 16 bases between. The CDR3 is 15 amino acids. Looked up from germline, CDR1 is KGHSH and CDR2 is LQKENI. DNA of the CDR3: TGTGCCAGCTCACGGCAGACGGGTGTTTCTCAGCCCCAGCATTTT. Its translation: CASSRQTGVSQPQHF.

The CDR3 protein is CASTLQGTTEAFF. CDR3 in DNA: TGCGCCAGCACCTTACAGGGGACCACTGAAGCTTTCTTT. The rearrangement joins TRBV10-2 to TRBJ1-1, with 7 nucleotides matching TRBD1. The CDR3 extends over 13 amino acids. Trimming cost V 7 bases and J 4 bases; bases outside gene matches: 6. CDR1 and CDR2 (germline): WSHSY, SAAADI.

This clone was seen only a few times. The CDR3 reads CASSLKRGMNTEAFF. CDR3 DNA sequence: TGTGCCAGCAGCTTAAAAAGAGGGATGAACACTGAAGCTTTCTTT. The V call is TRBV5-4, the J call TRBJ1-1, with D unresolved. The V gene's germline CDR1 is SGHNT and CDR2 YYREEE (reference sequence). The CDR3 covers 15 residues. Trimming removed 2 bases from V and 0 bases from J, with 11 bases in between.

The gene calls are TRBV7-2 and TRBJ1-5; D possibly corresponds to TRBD1 (5 bases). The CDR3 is 13 amino acids. V was pared by 2 bases and J by 5 bases, with 7 bases between. CDR1 SGHTA and CDR2 FQGNSA come from the germline V gene. The CDR3 DNA follows: TGTGCCAGCAGCTTATGGGGGGATCAGCCCCAGCATTTT. Amino acids: CASSLWGDQPQHF.

This chain links TRBV2 with TRBJ1-5, with D maybe TRBD1 (5 bases). CDR1 and CDR2 (germline): SNHLY, FYNNEI. The CDR3 length is 14 residues. Trimming removed 4 bases from V and 2 bases from J, with 9 bases in between. CDR3 nucleotide sequence: TGTGCCAGCAGTGCGGCAGGGCGCAATCAGCCCCAGCATTTT. It is translated as CASSAAGRNQPQHF.

The rearrangement uses TRBV12-5 and TRBJ1-1; possible D gene TRBD1, 5 bases. Germline V gene sequence: CDR1 LGHNT, CDR2 FRNRAP. V was cut by 6 bases and J by 4 bases, with 30 bases left in between. The CDR3 is made up of 19 amino acids. The CDR3 is CASGSPALDPGRWGTEAFF. CDR3 coding DNA: TGTGCTAGTGGCTCTCCCGCCCTAGATCCAGGGCGATGGGGCACTGAAGCTTTCTTT.

For the CDR3, the DNA is TGTGCCAGAGGAGGACAGGGGAAGGGATCTGGAAACACCATATATTTT. It specifies CARGGQGKGSGNTIYF. The V call is TRBV6-4, the J call TRBJ1-3; 9 bases map to TRBD1. The CDR3 loop spans 16 amino acids. CDR1 and CDR2 from the germline V gene are MRHNA and SNTAGT. The trim removed 9 bases at V and 1 base at J, leaving 10 bases unmatched.

CDR3 amino acids: CASRKTGVAKTQYF. CDR3 nucleotides: TGTGCCAGCAGGAAGACAGGGGTTGCGAAGACCCAGTACTTC. This chain uses TRBV27 with TRBJ2-5; 8 nucleotides agree with TRBD1. J gave up 6 bases and V 6 bases, and 9 bases lay outside the gene matches. This CDR3 is built from 14 residues. CDR1 is MNHEY and CDR2 is SMNVEV in the germline V gene (reference sequence).

The rearrangement links TRBV6-5 to TRBJ1-2, with 7 bases that match TRBD1. CDR1 MNHEY and CDR2 SVGAGI come from the germline V gene. CDR3 length: 16 amino acids. V gave up 4 bases and J gave up 5 bases; unmatched junction bases: 13. Written as DNA, the CDR3 is TGTGCCAGCAGTTCCAACTTCGGGACAGTTAGTTATGGCTACACCTTC. Protein product: CASSSNFGTVSYGYTF.

This chain connects TRBV19 to TRBJ1-2; D is perhaps TRBD1 (6 bases). The V gene's germline CDR1 is LNHDA and CDR2 SQIVND (reference sequence). V lost 3 bases to trimming and J lost 4 bases, with 21 bases between them. This CDR3 has 17 residues. The CDR3 nucleotides read TGTGCCAGTAGTATTACTTGGCAGGGGCTCGTGGTCTATGGCTACACCTTC. Its protein product is CASSITWQGLVVYGYTF.